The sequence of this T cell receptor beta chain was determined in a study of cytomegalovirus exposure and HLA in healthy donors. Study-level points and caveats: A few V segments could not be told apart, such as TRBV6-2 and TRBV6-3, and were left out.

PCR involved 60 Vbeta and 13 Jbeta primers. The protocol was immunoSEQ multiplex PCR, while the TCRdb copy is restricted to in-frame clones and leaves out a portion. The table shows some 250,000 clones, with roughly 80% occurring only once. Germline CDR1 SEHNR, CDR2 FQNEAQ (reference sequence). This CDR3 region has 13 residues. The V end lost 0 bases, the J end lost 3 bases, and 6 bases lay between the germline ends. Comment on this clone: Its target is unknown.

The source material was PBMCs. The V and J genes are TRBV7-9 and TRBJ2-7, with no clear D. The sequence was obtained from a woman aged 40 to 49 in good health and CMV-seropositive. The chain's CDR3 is CASSLAANYEQYF. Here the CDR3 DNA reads TGTGCCAGCAGCTTAGCAGCGAACTACGAGCAGTACTTC. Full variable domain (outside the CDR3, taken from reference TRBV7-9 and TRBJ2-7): DTGVSQNPRHKITKRGQNVTFRCDPISEHNRLYWYRQTLGQGPEFLTYFQNEAQLEKSRLLSDRFSAERPKGSFSTLEIQRTEQGDSAMYLCASSLAANYEQYFGPGTRLTVT.